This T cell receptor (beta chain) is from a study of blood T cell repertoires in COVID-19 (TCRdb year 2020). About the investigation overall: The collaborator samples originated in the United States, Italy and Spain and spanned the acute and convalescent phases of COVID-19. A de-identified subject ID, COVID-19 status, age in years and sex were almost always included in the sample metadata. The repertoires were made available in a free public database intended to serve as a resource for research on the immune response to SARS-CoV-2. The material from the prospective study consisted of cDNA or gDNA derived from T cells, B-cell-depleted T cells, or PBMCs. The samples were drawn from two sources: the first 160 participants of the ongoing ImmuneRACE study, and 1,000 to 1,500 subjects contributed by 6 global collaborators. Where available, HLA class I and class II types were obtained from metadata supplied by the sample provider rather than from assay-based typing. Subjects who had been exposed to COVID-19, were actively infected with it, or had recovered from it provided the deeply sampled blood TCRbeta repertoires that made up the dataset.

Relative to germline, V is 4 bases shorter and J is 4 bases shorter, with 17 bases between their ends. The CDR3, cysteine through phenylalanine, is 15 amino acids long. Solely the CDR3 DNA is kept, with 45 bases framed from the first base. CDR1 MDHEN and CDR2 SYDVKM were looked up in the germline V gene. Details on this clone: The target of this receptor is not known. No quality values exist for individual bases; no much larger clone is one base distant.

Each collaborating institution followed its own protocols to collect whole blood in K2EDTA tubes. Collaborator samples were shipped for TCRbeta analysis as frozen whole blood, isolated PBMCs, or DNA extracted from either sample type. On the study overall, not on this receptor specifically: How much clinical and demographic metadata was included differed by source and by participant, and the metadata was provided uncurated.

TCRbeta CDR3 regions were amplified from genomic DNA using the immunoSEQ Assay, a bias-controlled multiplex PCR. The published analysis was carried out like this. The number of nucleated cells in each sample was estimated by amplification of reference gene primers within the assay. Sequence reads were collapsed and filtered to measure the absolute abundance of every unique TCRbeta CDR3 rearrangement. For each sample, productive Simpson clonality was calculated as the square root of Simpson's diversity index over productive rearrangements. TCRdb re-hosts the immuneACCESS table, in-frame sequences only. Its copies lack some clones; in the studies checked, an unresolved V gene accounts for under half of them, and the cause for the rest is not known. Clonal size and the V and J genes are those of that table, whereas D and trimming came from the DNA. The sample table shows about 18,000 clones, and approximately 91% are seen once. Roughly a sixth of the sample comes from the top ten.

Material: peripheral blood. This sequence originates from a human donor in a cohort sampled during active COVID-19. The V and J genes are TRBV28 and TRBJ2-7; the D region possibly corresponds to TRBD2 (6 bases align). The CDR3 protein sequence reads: CASSSGPLGGYEQYF. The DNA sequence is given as TGTGCCAGCAGTTCAGGACCTTTGGGGGGATACGAGCAGTACTTC.